Listed below are T cell receptor beta chains from one sample, sequenced in a study of blood T cell repertoires in COVID-19. Assay used: immunoSEQ multiplex PCR; TCRdb lists only in-frame clones, some missing. The sample yields 85,000 to 100,000 clones, 88% seen once. The specimen was peripheral blood. Every receptor here comes from a man in his fifties with COVID-19, enrolled during active disease. CDR3s leave out the opening cysteine and the closing phenylalanine or tryptophan. D genes are given only for firm matches.

>NA|TRBV9
ASSFDGHGGELF
>TRBD1|TRBV5-1
ASSEGQGFEQY
>NA|TRBV6-6
ASSYWAGLGTGELF
>NA|TRBV6-5
ATRDFLIWALH
>NA|TRBV5-4
ASSLVARGSDTQY
>TRBD1|TRBV28
ASKHRGRTNEKLF
>NA|TRBV9
ASSVSGAPGEKLF
>NA|TRBV20-1
SAVENYGYT
>NA|TRBV10-3
AIGDTGWENTEAF
>TRBD1|TRBV24-1
ATSDQPGQGDYGYT
>TRBD1|TRBV25-1
ATKGGEQGAYGYT
>TRBD2|TRBV24-1
ATSDPASGTYEQY
>TRBD2|TRBV6-4
ASSVAGGTDTQY
>NA|TRBV4-2
ASSQELTGHNSPLH
>NA|TRBV7-7
ASSLAPLPGETQY
>NA|TRBV7-8
ASSLQTYNSPLH
>NA|TRBV5-1
ASRPQGAANTGELF
>TRBD1|TRBV3-1/TRBV3-2
ASSPRDRGRRGYT
>NA|TRBV3-1/TRBV3-2
ASSLSWANVLT
>NA|TRBV4-3
ASSQDRRTLGRNEQF
>TRBD1|TRBV6-2/TRBV6-3
ASSYRAGTGNDYEQY
>NA|TRBV10-3
AIMRGQHTMNDGYT
>NA|TRBV4-2
ASSQEQGANTGELF
>NA|TRBV28
ASSPFGDTGELF
>NA|TRBV3-1/TRBV3-2
ASSYWTANYGYT
>NA|TRBV30
AWNGARISYNSPLH
>TRBD2|TRBV11-2
ASSPPSSGVKTDTQY
>NA|TRBV2
ASSANKGFVQPQH
>TRBD1|TRBV5-1
ASSLGQGANYGYT
>NA|TRBV11-3
ASSRQANTEAF
>NA|TRBV3-1/TRBV3-2
ASSQEGRLMNTEAF